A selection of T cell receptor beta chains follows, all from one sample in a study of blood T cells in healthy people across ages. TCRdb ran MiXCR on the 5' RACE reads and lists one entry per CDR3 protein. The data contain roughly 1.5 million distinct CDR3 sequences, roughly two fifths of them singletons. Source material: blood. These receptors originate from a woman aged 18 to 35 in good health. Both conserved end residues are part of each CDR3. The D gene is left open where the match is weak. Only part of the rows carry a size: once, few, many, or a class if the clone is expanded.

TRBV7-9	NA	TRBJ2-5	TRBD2	TGTGCCAGCAGCTTGGGGATAGCGGGAATACAAGAGACCCAGTACTTC	CASSLGIAGIQETQYF
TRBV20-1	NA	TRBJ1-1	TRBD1	TGCAGTGCTAGAGATGTTCCCGACAGGGATGAAGCTTTCTTT	CSARDVPDRDEAFF
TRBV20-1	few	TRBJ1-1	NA	TGCAGTGCTAGAACAGGGTCTTGGACTGAAGCTTTCTTT	CSARTGSWTEAFF
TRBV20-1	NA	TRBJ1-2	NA	TGCAGTGCTAGAGAGATGGTCTACACCTTC	CSAREMVYTF
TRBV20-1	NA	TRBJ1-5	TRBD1	TGCAGTGCTACAACAGGGGGCGAGACTCAGCCCCAGCATTTT	CSATTGGETQPQHF
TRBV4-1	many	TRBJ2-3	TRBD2	TGCGCCAGCTCCGGGGGGTTCGCAGATACGCAGTATTTT	CASSGGFADTQYF
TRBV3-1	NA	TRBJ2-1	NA	TGTGCCAGCAGCCGACAGGCGAGCTCCTACAATGAGCAGTTCTTC	CASSRQASSYNEQFF
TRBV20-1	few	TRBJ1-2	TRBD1	TGCAGTGCTAGAGCTCCAGGGGGCGCTTTCAACAATGGCTACACCTTC	CSARAPGGAFNNGYTF
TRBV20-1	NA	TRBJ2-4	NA	TGCAGTGCTAGAGAGACAGTAGCCAAAAACATTCAGTACTTC	CSARETVAKNIQYF
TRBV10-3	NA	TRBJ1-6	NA	TGTGCCATCAGTGAGTCGATAAGTTCACCCCTCCACTTT	CAISESISSPLHF
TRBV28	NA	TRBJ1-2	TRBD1	TGTGCCAGCAGTTTTCAGGGGGCGCTTTTCTATGGCTACACCTTC	CASSFQGALFYGYTF
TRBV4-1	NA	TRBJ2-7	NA	TGCGCCAGCAGCCAAGATCTGGTCAGGGGATGCGAGCAGTACTTC	CASSQDLVRGCEQYF
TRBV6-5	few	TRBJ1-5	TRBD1	TGTGCCAGCAGAACTACAGGGGGACTCCAGCATTTT	CASRTTGGLQHF
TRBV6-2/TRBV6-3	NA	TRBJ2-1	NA	TGTGCCAGCAGCACCCCGAGGACTCTGGGGTACAATGAGCAGTTCTTC	CASSTPRTLGYNEQFF
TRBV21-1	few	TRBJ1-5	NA	TGTGCCAGCAGCACCAGTTTGACAGGCCCGAGGGCTGGTTATAGCAATCAGCCCCAGCATTTT	CASSTSLTGPRAGYSNQPQHF
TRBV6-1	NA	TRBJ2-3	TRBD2	TGTGCCAGCAGAACCAGGTTTGCGGGGGTGACGACAGATACGCAGTATTTT	CASRTRFAGVTTDTQYF
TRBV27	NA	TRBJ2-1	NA	TGTGCCGGCGGCAGGGGACCTTACAATGAGCAGTTCTTC	CAGGRGPYNEQFF
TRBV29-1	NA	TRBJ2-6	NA	TGCAGCGTTGAACTAGCGAGCTCTGGGGCCAACGTCCTGACTTTC	CSVELASSGANVLTF
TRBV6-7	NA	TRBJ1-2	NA	TGTGCCAGCAGTTACTCGCGGGGGGCCTATGGCTACACCTTC	CASSYSRGAYGYTF
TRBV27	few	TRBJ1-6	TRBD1	TGTGCCAGCAGTGTTACAGGGGATAATTCACCCCTCCACTTT	CASSVTGDNSPLHF
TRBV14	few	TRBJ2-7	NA	TGTGCCAGCAGCCAAGATGGGGGGCGCGAGCAGTACTTC	CASSQDGGREQYF
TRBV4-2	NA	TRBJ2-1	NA	TGTGCCAGCAGCTCGGGAGACAGGTCCTACAACGAGCAGTTCTTC	CASSSGDRSYNEQFF
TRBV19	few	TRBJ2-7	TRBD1	TGTGCCAGTAGTGCTCGGACAGGCATCCCCTACGAGCAGTACTTC	CASSARTGIPYEQYF
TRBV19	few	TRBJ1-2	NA	TGTGCCAGTAGGCGAACTAATGGCTACACCTTC	CASRRTNGYTF
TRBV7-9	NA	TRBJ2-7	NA	TGTGCCAGCAGCTCATGGACAGTATGGGTCGAGTACTTC	CASSSWTVWVEYF
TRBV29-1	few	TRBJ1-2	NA	TGCAGCGTTGGCCCCCCCCGGGGGGACTATGGCTACACCTTC	CSVGPPRGDYGYTF
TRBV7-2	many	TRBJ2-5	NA	TGTGCCAGCAGCTTAAACATGCGGGGCGGGGAAGAGACCCAGTACTTC	CASSLNMRGGEETQYF
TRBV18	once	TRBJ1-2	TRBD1	TGTGCCAGCTCACCACCGCGGGACAGGATAAAGCTGGCTAACTATGGCTACACCTTC	CASSPPRDRIKLANYGYTF
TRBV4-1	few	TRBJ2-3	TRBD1	TGCGCCAGCAGCCAGACCGGGACAGCCGGTGAGGATACGCAGTATTTT	CASSQTGTAGEDTQYF
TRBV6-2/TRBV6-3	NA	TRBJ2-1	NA	TGTGCCAGCACTAGGGTGAGCAGAGATGAGCAGTTCTTC	CASTRVSRDEQFF
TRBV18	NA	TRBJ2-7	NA	TGTGCCAGCTCACCAGTCGGCGGGGCCTACGAGCAGTACTTC	CASSPVGGAYEQYF
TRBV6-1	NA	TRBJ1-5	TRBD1	TGTGCCAGCAGTAACCCGGGACAGGGTTATCAGCCCCAGCATTTT	CASSNPGQGYQPQHF
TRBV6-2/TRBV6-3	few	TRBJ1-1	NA	TGTGCCAGCAGTTCCATTGATGCGAACACTGAAGCTTTCTTT	CASSSIDANTEAFF
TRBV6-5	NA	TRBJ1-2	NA	TGTGCCAGCAGTTACGCGGGCGGGAAATATGGCTACACCTTC	CASSYAGGKYGYTF
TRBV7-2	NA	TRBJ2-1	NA	TGTGCCAGCAGCTTAGGTTATTCCCACAATGAGCAGTTCTTC	CASSLGYSHNEQFF
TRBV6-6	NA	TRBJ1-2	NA	TGTGCCAGCAGACAGTTACAGGACTTCTATGGCTACACCTTC	CASRQLQDFYGYTF
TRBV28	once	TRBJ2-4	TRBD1	TGTGCCAGCAACTCACTAAAACTTCGGGACAGGGAAGCCAAAAACATTCAGTACTTC	CASNSLKLRDREAKNIQYF
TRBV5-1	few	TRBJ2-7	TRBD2	TGCGCCAGCAGCTTTACTAGCGGGAGGTTTTCCTACGAGCAGTACTTC	CASSFTSGRFSYEQYF
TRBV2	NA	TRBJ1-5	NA	TGTGCCAGCAGACGCAGTCAGCCCCAGCATTTT	CASRRSQPQHF
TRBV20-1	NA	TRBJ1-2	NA	TGCAGTGCTAGAGACTGGAGGCCCCAGGACTATGGCTACACCTTC	CSARDWRPQDYGYTF
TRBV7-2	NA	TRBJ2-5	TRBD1	TGTGCCAGCAGCTTCGCCGGGACAGGTGGAGAGACCCAGTACTTC	CASSFAGTGGETQYF
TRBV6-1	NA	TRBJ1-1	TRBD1	TGTGCCAGCAGAGAGCAGGGGGCTGGCACTGAAGCTTTCTTT	CASREQGAGTEAFF
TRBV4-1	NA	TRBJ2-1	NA	TGCGCCAGCAGCTTTCCTCCGGTGGAGAACTCCTACAATGAGCAGTTCTTC	CASSFPPVENSYNEQFF
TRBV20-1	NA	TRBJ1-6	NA	TGCAGTGCTAGAGGAGGTAGATCCCAGGGACTCGCCAATTCACCCCTCCACTTT	CSARGGRSQGLANSPLHF
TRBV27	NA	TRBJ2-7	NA	TGTGCCAGCAGTTTACGCCAGCCTGACGAGCAGTACTTC	CASSLRQPDEQYF
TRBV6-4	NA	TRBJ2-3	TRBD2	TGTGCCAGCAGTGTAGCGGGAGAGGCAGATACGCAGTATTTT	CASSVAGEADTQYF
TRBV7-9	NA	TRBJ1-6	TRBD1	TGTGCCAGCAGCTTACTTCGACAGGGAGGTTCACCCCTCCACTTT	CASSLLRQGGSPLHF
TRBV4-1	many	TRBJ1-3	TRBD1	TGCGCCAGCAGCCAGGAGAACTACGGGACAGCCATATATTTT	CASSQENYGTAIYF